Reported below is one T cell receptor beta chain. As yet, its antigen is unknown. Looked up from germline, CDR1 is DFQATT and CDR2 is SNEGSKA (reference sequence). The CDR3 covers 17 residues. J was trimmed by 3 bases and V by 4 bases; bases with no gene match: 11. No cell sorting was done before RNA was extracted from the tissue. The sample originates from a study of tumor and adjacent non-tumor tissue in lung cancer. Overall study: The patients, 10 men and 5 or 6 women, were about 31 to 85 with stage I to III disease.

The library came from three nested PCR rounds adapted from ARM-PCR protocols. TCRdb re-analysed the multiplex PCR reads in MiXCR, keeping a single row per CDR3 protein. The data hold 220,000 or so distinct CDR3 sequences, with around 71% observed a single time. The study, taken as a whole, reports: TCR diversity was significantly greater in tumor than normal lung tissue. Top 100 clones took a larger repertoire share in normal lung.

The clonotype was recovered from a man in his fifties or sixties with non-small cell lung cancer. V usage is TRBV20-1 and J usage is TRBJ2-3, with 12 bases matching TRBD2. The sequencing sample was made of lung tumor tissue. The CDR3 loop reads CSAILVRTSGKTDTQYF. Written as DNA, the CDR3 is TGCAGTGCTATACTAGTAAGGACTAGCGGGAAGACAGATACGCAGTATTTT.